The 22 T cell receptor beta chains presented below share a single source sample, sequenced in a study of T cells in Graves' hyperthyroidism and ophthalmopathy. What was amplified from RNA transcripts were TCR beta CDR3 regions. Researchers ran a first-round RT-PCR on the TCR CDR3 using the HTBI primer set. Each CDR3 protein is one row after TCRdb ran MiXCR on the multiplex PCR reads. The profile shows 750,000 to 950,000 distinct CDR3 sequences, roughly 40% of them singletons. The sequenced material came from blood. The receptors originated from a man aged 18 to 29 with Graves' hyperthyroidism.

This rearrangement joins TRBV7-9 to TRBJ1-1; D is uncertain. CDR1 is SEHNR and CDR2 is FQNEAQ in the germline V gene (reference sequence). This CDR3 is built from 17 residues. Trimming shortened V by 0 bases and J by 0 bases, and 14 bases separated the two germline ends. CDR3 sequence reads: CASSLAIQSSMNTEAFF. In nucleotides, the CDR3 is TGTGCCAGCAGCTTAGCCATACAGAGTTCAATGAACACTGAAGCTTTCTTT.

This chain links TRBV7-2 with TRBJ2-5, with 11 bases matching TRBD2. The CDR3 runs to 16 residues. Germline V gene lookup returns CDR1 SGHTA and CDR2 FQGNSA. V trimming: 7 bases; J trimming: 5 bases; junction bases outside the gene matches: 12. CDR3 region: CASTFSGREHLETQYF. DNA for the CDR3: TGTGCCAGCACCTTTAGCGGGAGGGAACATCTGGAGACCCAGTACTTC. Combining the CDR3 with reference TRBV7-2 and TRBJ2-5 gives the whole variable domain GAGVSQSPSNKVTEKGKDVELRCDPISGHTALYWYRQSLGQGLEFLIYFQGNSAPDKSGLPSDRFSAERTGGSVSTLTIQRTQQEDSAVYLCASTFSGREHLETQYFGPGTRLLVL.

This sequence joins TRBV29-1 and TRBJ2-5; D gene uncertain. CDR3 size: 11 residues. V was shortened by 4 bases and J by 5 bases, with 8 bases between the two germline ends. Per germline, CDR1 SQVTM and CDR2 ANQGSEA. Here the CDR3 reads CSVVDPETQYF. The CDR3 nucleotides are TGCAGCGTTGTGGACCCGGAGACCCAGTACTTC.

This clonotype was detected many times. The chain carries TRBV7-9 and TRBJ1-5, with 8 bases fitting TRBD1. Losses at the gene ends were 5 bases for V and 3 bases for J; bases not matched to a gene: 3. Germline values: CDR1 SEHNR, CDR2 FQNEAQ (reference sequence). This CDR3 contains 14 residues. The CDR3 nucleotides read TGTGCCAGCAGCCCGGACAGGGTCAATCAGCCCCAGCATTTT. Translated: CASSPDRVNQPQHF.

This clonotype was detected only a few times. The rearrangement joins TRBV9 to TRBJ2-5, with 8 positions matching TRBD2. The CDR3 has 16 residues. J gave up 2 bases and V 0 bases, and 6 bases lay outside the gene matches. Germline V CDR1 and CDR2: SGDLS, YYNGEE. CDR3 DNA sequence: TGTGCCAGCAGCGTAGGATCTAGCGGGCTACAAGAGACCCAGTACTTC. Its protein is CASSVGSSGLQETQYF.

Worth noting for this clonotype: Since no conserved phenylalanine or tryptophan closes the CDR3, a read error is the likely cause. The chain links TRBV15 to TRBJ1-4; a weak D match, TRBD1 (6 bases). V was shortened by 1 base and J by 7 bases, with 16 bases between the two germline ends. CDR1 and CDR2 (germline): LNHNV, YYDKDF (reference sequence). The CDR3 consists of 16 residues. The DNA of the CDR3 is TGTGCCACCAGCAGAGTAGGGGGAGGGGTTGGTGAAAAACTGTTTTTA. Translating it yields CATSRVGGGVGEKLFL.

Concerning this clonotype itself: Mismatch with germline at one junction end may stem from a read error. The chain recombines TRBV5-1 with TRBJ1-1; no firm D call. Germline loops: CDR1 SGHRS, CDR2 YFSETQ. This CDR3 comprises 14 residues. This CDR3 is CASRNAGVNTEAFF. The CDR3 DNA reads as TGTGCCAGCAGAAATGCCGGGGTGAACACTGAAGCTTTCTTT.

This clonotype occurred many times. The rearrangement links TRBV19 to TRBJ1-1, with 7 bases matching TRBD1. The CDR3 is made up of 13 amino acids. J was trimmed by 5 bases and V by 7 bases; bases with no gene match: 7. Germline V CDR1 and CDR2: LNHDA, SQIVND (reference sequence). The CDR3 nucleotides are TGTGCCAGTATCCGGACAGGTTGGACTGAAGCTTTCTTT. Translated: CASIRTGWTEAFF. Together with reference TRBV19 and TRBJ1-1, the CDR3 gives the full variable domain: DGGITQSPKYLFRKEGQNVTLSCEQNLNHDAMYWYRQDPGQGLRLIYYSQIVNDFQKGDIAEGYSVSREKKESFPLTVTSAQKNPTAFYLCASIRTGWTEAFFGQGTRLTVV.

This sequence joins TRBV7-8 and TRBJ2-7; either TRBD1 or TRBD2 may supply D (6 bases each). The CDR3 is 15 amino acids. V lost 1 base and J lost 0, with 10 bases in between. Germline V gene sequence: CDR1 SGHVS, CDR2 FQNEAQ. Written as DNA, the CDR3 is TGTGCCAGCAGCTTAGTAGGGGGGCCCTCCTACGAGCAGTACTTC. The encoded protein is CASSLVGGPSYEQYF.

In this sample, this clonotype turned up once. This CDR3 is missing its conserved last phenylalanine or tryptophan, likely due to a read error. The DNA is omitted, as the CDR3 cannot be located on it reliably, and the CDR3 follows TCRdb's listing. The chain is built from TRBV12-3 or TRBV12-4 and TRBJ1-2; the DNA was not used to check the table's D call, TRBD1. The CDR3 comprises 9 residues, both ends counted. The CDR3 spells CASSSPTQG.

The V gene is TRBV7-8, the J gene TRBJ2-5; TRBD2 might be the D (5 bases). Trimming removed 2 bases at V and 4 bases at J, with 14 bases between. CDR1 is SGHVS and CDR2 is FQNEAQ in the germline V gene. The CDR3 loop spans 15 amino acids. CDR3 sequence (DNA): TGTGCCAGCAGCTTAATCCTAGCCCCCGGAGAGACCCAGTACTTC. It is translated as CASSLILAPGETQYF.

On this clonotype: Mismatch with germline at one junction end may stem from a read error. The chain employs TRBV10-3 and TRBJ2-7; D remains unclear. Germline CDR1 and CDR2: ENHRY and SYGVKD. The CDR3 consists of 14 residues. CDR3 DNA sequence: TGTGCCAGCAGTTACTCATATACGGTGGACGGGCAGTACTTC. This gives the protein CASSYSYTVDGQYF.

The chain couples TRBV19 to TRBJ2-1; D gene ambiguous. Germline V gives CDR1 LNHDA, CDR2 SQIVND (reference sequence). The ends were cut back, 6 bases at V and 3 bases at J, with 12 bases in the middle. The CDR3 is 14 amino acids. The CDR3: CASRGPTDYNEQFF. The CDR3 nucleotides are TGTGCCAGTAGAGGGCCAACCGACTACAATGAGCAGTTCTTC.

The gene calls are TRBV9 and TRBJ2-7; D remains ambiguous. CDR1 and CDR2 (germline): SGDLS, YYNGEE. The CDR3 covers 13 residues. Trimming stripped 2 bases from V and 1 base from J, with 7 bases between. CDR3 sequence: CASSVQESYEQYF. The DNA for the CDR3 is TGTGCCAGCAGCGTGCAAGAATCCTACGAGCAGTACTTC.

In its sample, this clonotype was seen a few times. The chain uses TRBV7-3 and TRBJ2-7; D is perhaps TRBD1 or TRBD2 (5 bases each). Trimming took off 5 bases at V and 7 bases at J, with 15 bases between the two ends. Germline loops: CDR1 SGHTA, CDR2 FQGTGA. There are 13 residues in the CDR3. The CDR3 DNA reads TGTGCCAGCAGCACCCCGGACTCAGGGGAGCAGTACTTC. This translates into CASSTPDSGEQYF.

This clonotype was seen ten or more times. V usage is TRBV20-1 and J usage is TRBJ2-7, with no clear D. This CDR3 region has 12 residues. Between the trimmed V and J ends, which lost 3 bases and 0 bases, there was a span of 6 bases. Germline V gene data show CDR1 as DFQATT and CDR2 as SNEGSKA (reference sequence). The CDR3 loop is CSASSSSYEQYF. In DNA form, the CDR3 reads TGCAGTGCTAGTTCAAGCTCCTACGAGCAGTACTTC.

The chain has TRBV7-3 and TRBJ1-5; D gene ambiguous. Germline loops: CDR1 SGHTA, CDR2 FQGTGA. V was clipped by 0 bases and J by 3 bases, with 18 bases between them. The CDR3 has 18 residues. The CDR3 bases are TGTGCCAGCAGCTTAACGGAAATCAGGAAGTATAACAATCAGCCCCAGCATTTT. Translated, it gives CASSLTEIRKYNNQPQHF.

The V gene is TRBV11-3, the J gene TRBJ2-2; the match to TRBD2 covers 13 bases. This CDR3 comprises 16 residues. The V and J ends lost 8 bases and 4 bases, in that order; junction bases with no gene match: 7. Looked up from germline, CDR1 is SGHNT and CDR2 is YENEEA. The CDR3 bases are TGTGCCAGCGATGGGGGGACTAGCGGGGCCACCGGGGAGCTGTTTTTT. Translated, it gives CASDGGTSGATGELFF.

This clonotype was detected ten times or more. The chain recombines TRBV12-3 or TRBV12-4 with TRBJ1-4, with D unclear. This CDR3 comprises 11 residues. V shed 6 bases and J shed 4 bases, with 3 bases lying between them. The CDR3 DNA follows: TGTGCCAGCAGGCTTAATGAAAAACTGTTTTTT. Translating it yields CASRLNEKLFF.

This chain connects TRBV20-1 to TRBJ1-4; D not resolved. The CDR3 has 14 amino acids. V lost 3 bases and J lost 7, with 15 bases in between. Germline values: CDR1 DFQATT, CDR2 SNEGSKA (reference sequence). CDR3 sequence: CSASGEEHAEKLFF. The CDR3 DNA sequence: TGCAGTGCTAGCGGTGAAGAGCACGCTGAAAAACTGTTTTTT.

With regard to this clonotype: A much larger clone differs by one base, so this may be a read error. The rearrangement joins TRBV2 to TRBJ1-1, with D perhaps TRBD1 (6 bases). This CDR3 region has 16 residues. The germline V gene has CDR1 SNHLY and CDR2 FYNNEI. The CDR3 DNA sequence: TGTGCCACCAGGTGGACAGCCTGGACCTTGAACACTGAAGCTGTCTTT. Translating it yields CATRWTAWTLNTEAVF.

This chain links TRBV6-8 with TRBJ1-5, with 8 bases fitting TRBD1. Trimming took 6 bases from V and 9 from J; bases not matched to a gene: 10. The CDR3 has 14 residues. Germline-derived CDR1 and CDR2 are MNHGY and SAAAGT. The CDR3 nucleotides are TGTGCCAGCAGCCTCGACAGGGGCAAAGGGCCCCAGCATTTT. It yields the protein CASSLDRGKGPQHF.